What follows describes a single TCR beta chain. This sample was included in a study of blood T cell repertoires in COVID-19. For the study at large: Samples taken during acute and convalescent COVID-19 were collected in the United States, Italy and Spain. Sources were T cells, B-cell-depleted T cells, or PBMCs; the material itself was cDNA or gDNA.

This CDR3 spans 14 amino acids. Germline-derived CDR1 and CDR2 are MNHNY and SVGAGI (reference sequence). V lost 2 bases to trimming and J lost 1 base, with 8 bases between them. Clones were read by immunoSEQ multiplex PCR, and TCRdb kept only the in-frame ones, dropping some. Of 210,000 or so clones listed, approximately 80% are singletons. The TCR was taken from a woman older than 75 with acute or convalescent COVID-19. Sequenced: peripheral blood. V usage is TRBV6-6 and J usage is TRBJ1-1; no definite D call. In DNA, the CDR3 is TGTGCCAGCAGTTACGTAGAGAAGAACACTGAAGCTTTCTTT. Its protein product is CASSYVEKNTEAFF.